This TCR beta chain was sequenced for a study of blood T cell repertoires in COVID-19. Sequenced by immunoSEQ multiplex PCR; TCRdb stores in-frame clones only, minus some. Seen here are about 270,000 clones, 88% observed once, and the top ten hold around 2%. The germline V gene has CDR1 MNHEY and CDR2 SVGEGT. CDR3 length equals 13 residues. Trimming removed 2 bases from V and 0 bases from J, with 3 bases in between. This clone was observed a handful of times. The chain is built from TRBV6-2 or TRBV6-3 and TRBJ2-3; no definite D call. Sequencing was done on a sample of PBMCs or T cells enriched from blood (not recorded which). This sequence originates from a woman in her sixties in a cohort exposed to, infected with or recovered from COVID-19 (not recorded which). In DNA, the CDR3 is TGTGCCAGCAGTTACCTCAGCACAGATACGCAGTATTTT. Its protein product is CASSYLSTDTQYF.